Reported below is one TCR beta chain. No antigen is known for it. The source of the sample is a study of CD8 T cells in ankylosing spondylitis. The study's findings and limits: Matched ankylosing spondylitis synovial fluid reportedly showed significant enrichment of disease-linked clones. Disease-linked clones bore a CD8+ phenotype and were relatively rare in peripheral blood. A TCR beta motif of under 10 highly homologous variants appeared characteristic of ankylosing spondylitis blood.

The CDR3 extends over 16 amino acids. The V end lost 0 bases, the J end lost 5 bases, and 13 bases lay between the germline ends. Germline values: CDR1 LGHNA, CDR2 YNFKEQ. In making TCR beta libraries, quantitative 5'-RACE with molecular barcodes was used. TCRdb reanalysed the 5' RACE reads using MiXCR and keeps one entry per CDR3 protein. The sample lists around 220,000 distinct CDR3 sequences; around 17% were seen once. This chain connects TRBV4-2 to TRBJ2-2, with D perhaps given as TRBD1 or TRBD2 (5 bases each). This TCR was sampled from a male donor with ankylosing spondylitis. The sample was blood, either unsorted or a sorted T cell fraction (not recorded which). CDR3 protein: CASSQDPGPVTGELFF. DNA for the CDR3: TGTGCCAGCAGCCAAGACCCGGGACCAGTGACCGGGGAGCTGTTTTTT.